These 11 T cell receptor beta chains were sequenced from one sample in a study of T cell responses to AZD1222 COVID-19 vaccine (dated by TCRdb to the early 2020s). The library was obtained by the immunoSEQ multiplex PCR assay. TCRdb mirrors the immuneACCESS table, restricted to in-frame sequences. Some clones are absent from its copies; in checked studies, under half trace to an unresolved V gene, and the reason for the others is unknown. The sample profile shows about 57,000 clones; roughly 86% of them were found once. Of the sample, 15% to 20% falls within the top ten clones. The sample's time point, from its label and the paper: baseline before first vaccination. The sample here was peripheral blood, taken on day 0 of AZD1222 vaccination. These TCRs come from an adult in good health.

This clone was counted a few times. The rearrangement joins TRBV2 to TRBJ1-5; D unresolved. Germline V CDR1 and CDR2: SNHLY, FYNNEI. CDR3 length equals 15 residues. V lost 0 bases, J lost 5 bases, and 11 bases lay in between. The DNA for the CDR3 is TGTGCCAGCAGTGAAGCGCTTGGTAGTTATCAGCCCCAGCATTTT. Translated, it gives CASSEALGSYQPQHF.

The CDR3 reads CASSPPPGQGNSGANVLTF. Here the CDR3 DNA reads TGTGCCAGCAGCCCGCCCCCGGGACAAGGTAACTCTGGGGCCAACGTCCTGACTTTC. The J gene is TRBJ2-6, the V gene TRBV4-2; weak D call: TRBD1 (6 bases). Trimming stripped 4 bases from V and 0 bases from J, with 19 bases between. The CDR3 extends over 19 amino acids. Germline CDR1 is LGHNA and CDR2 is YNFKEQ.

The genes are TRBV6-6 and TRBJ2-1; D unclear. Germline values: CDR1 MNHNY, CDR2 SVGAGI (reference sequence). CDR3 length: 14 amino acids. V lost 7 bases, J lost 0 bases, and 10 bases lay in between. The CDR3 loop reads CASNGRISYNEQFF. As DNA, the CDR3 is TGTGCCAGCAATGGGCGGATCTCCTACAATGAGCAGTTCTTC.

V gene TRBV5-4 combines with J gene TRBJ1-2, with D perhaps matching TRBD1 (6 bases). Trimming cost V 3 bases and J 6 bases, with 12 bases left between them. The CDR3 covers 13 residues. Germline V gives CDR1 SGHNT, CDR2 YYREEE (reference sequence). DNA for the CDR3: TGTGCCAGCAGCTCTGACAGGTCGCATGGCTACACCTTC. The encoded protein is CASSSDRSHGYTF.

The chain recombines TRBV20-1 with TRBJ2-5, with D possibly matching TRBD2 (6 bases). CDR1 is DFQATT and CDR2 is SNEGSKA in the germline V gene (reference sequence). The CDR3 has 14 residues. Trimming took off 3 bases at V and 10 bases at J, with 21 bases between the two ends. The CDR3 DNA is TGCAGTGCTAGTGTGGTGGGGGGTGTGGAGGTCCAGTACTTC. This encodes CSASVVGGVEVQYF.

Regarding this clone: Other DNA sequences in this sample translate to the same CDR3. The chain uses TRBV7-3 and TRBJ1-1; D is unresolved. V lost 2 bases to trimming and J lost 2 bases, with 6 bases between them. The CDR3 contains 13 residues. Per the germline V gene, CDR1 is SGHTA and CDR2 is FQGTGA. CDR3 DNA sequence: TGTGCCAGCAGCTTAGGCGCTAACACTGAAGCTTTCTTT. Residues: CASSLGANTEAFF.

J is TRBJ1-5 and V is TRBV4-2; 10 nucleotides line up with TRBD1. Germline V gene data show CDR1 as LGHNA and CDR2 as YNFKEQ. The CDR3 spans 15 residues. The V and J ends lost 4 bases and 8 bases, in that order; junction bases with no gene match: 8. CDR3 nucleotides: TGTGCCAGCAGCCGGGGACAGGGGACGGCGGAGCCCCAGCATTTT. Its protein is CASSRGQGTAEPQHF.

V usage is TRBV3-1 (or the pseudogene TRBV3-2) and J usage is TRBJ1-1, with D tentatively TRBD1 (6 bases). The CDR3 covers 14 residues. V was clipped by 4 bases and J by 3 bases, with 12 bases between them. The germline V gene has CDR1 LGHDT and CDR2 YNNKEL (reference sequence). The CDR3 coding sequence is TGTGCCAGCAGCCTTAACAGGGACTACACTGAAGCTTTCTTT. This gives the protein CASSLNRDYTEAFF.

V usage is TRBV19 and J usage is TRBJ1-2; no firm D call. V lost 2 bases and J lost 2, with 9 bases in between. There are 14 residues in the CDR3. Germline CDR1 is LNHDA and CDR2 is SQIVND (reference sequence). CDR3 in amino acids: CASSINRENYGYTF. The CDR3 region has the DNA TGTGCCAGTAGTATAAACAGAGAGAACTATGGCTACACCTTC.

The chain recombines TRBV28 with TRBJ1-2; D perhaps matches TRBD1 (5 bases). CDR1 is MDHEN and CDR2 is SYDVKM in the germline V gene. The CDR3 consists of 14 residues. The CDR3 DNA sequence: TGTGTCTCCAGAGGGGAGGGAGGAAACTATGGCTACACCTTC. It specifies CVSRGEGGNYGYTF.

CDR3 bases: TGTGCCAGCTCACGGGTGACAGGGGTGGTCCACGAGCAGTACTTC. Protein: CASSRVTGVVHEQYF. The genes are TRBV18 and TRBJ2-7; 8 bases are a match to TRBD1. This CDR3 spans 15 amino acids. CDR1 and CDR2 from the germline V gene are KGHSH and LQKENI. Trimming removed 4 bases from V and 5 bases from J; junction bases left unmatched: 10. Full variable domain (rest looked up from reference TRBV18 and TRBJ2-7): NAGVMQNPRHLVRRRGQEARLRCSPMKGHSHVYWYRQLPEEGLKFMVYLQKENIIDESGMPKERFSAEFPKEGPSILRIQQVVRGDSAAYFCASSRVTGVVHEQYFGPGTRLTVT.